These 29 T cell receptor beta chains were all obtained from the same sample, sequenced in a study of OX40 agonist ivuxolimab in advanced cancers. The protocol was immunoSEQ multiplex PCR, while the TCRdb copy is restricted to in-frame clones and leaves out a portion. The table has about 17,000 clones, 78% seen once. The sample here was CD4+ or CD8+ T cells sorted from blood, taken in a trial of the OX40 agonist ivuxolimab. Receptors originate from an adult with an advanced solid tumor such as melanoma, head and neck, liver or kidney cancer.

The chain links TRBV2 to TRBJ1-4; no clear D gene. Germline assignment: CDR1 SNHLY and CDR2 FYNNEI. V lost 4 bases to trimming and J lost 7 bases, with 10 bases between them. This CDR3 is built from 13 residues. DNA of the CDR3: TGTGCCAGCAGTGTTGTTAGAAGTGAAAAACTGTTTTTT. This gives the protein CASSVVRSEKLFF.

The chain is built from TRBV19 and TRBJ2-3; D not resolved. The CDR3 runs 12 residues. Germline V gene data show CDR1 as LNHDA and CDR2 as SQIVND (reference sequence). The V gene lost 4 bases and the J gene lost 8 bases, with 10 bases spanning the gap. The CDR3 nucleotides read TGTGCCAGTAGTACGGGCATAGGTACGCAGTATTTT. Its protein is CASSTGIGTQYF.

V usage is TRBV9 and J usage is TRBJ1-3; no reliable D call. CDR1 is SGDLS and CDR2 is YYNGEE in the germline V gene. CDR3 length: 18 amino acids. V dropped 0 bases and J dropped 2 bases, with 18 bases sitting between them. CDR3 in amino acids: CASSVGLEAPGPGNTIYF. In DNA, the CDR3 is TGTGCCAGCAGCGTAGGCCTCGAGGCCCCGGGCCCTGGAAACACCATATATTTT.

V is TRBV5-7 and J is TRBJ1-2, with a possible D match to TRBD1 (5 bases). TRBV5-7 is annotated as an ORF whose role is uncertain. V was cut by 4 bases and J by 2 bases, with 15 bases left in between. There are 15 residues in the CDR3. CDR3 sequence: CASSVAGHPNYGYTF. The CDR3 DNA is TGTGCCAGCAGCGTAGCCGGACACCCGAACTATGGCTACACCTTC.

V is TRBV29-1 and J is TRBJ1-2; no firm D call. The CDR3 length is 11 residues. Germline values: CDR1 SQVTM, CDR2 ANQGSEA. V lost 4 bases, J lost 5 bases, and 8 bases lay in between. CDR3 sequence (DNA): TGCAGCGTTGCCCGGGGTTATGGCTACACCTTC. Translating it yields CSVARGYGYTF.

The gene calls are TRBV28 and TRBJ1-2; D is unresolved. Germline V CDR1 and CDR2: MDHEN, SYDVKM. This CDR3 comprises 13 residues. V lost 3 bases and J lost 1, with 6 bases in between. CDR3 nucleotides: TGTGCCAGCAGTTTCCCCAGTAACTATGGCTACACCTTC. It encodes CASSFPSNYGYTF.

The CDR3 bases are TGTGCCAGCAGCGTAGGGGGGCCAGATACGCAGTATTTT. As protein: CASSVGGPDTQYF. This chain connects TRBV9 to TRBJ2-3; maybe TRBD1 (6 bases). V lost 0 bases, J lost 4 bases, and 6 bases lay in between. CDR1 and CDR2 (germline): SGDLS, YYNGEE. The CDR3 extends over 13 amino acids. The full variable domain, rest sourced from reference TRBV9 and TRBJ2-3, is DSGVTQTPKHLITATGQRVTLRCSPRSGDLSVYWYQQSLDQGLQFLIQYYNGEERAKGNILERFSAQQFPDLHSELNLSSLELGDSALYFCASSVGGPDTQYFGPGTRLTVL.

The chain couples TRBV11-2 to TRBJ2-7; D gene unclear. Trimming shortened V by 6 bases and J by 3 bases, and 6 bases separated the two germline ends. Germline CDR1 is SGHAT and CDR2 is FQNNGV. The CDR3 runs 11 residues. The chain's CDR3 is CASSSDYEQYF. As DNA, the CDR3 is TGTGCCAGCAGTTCCGACTACGAGCAGTACTTC.

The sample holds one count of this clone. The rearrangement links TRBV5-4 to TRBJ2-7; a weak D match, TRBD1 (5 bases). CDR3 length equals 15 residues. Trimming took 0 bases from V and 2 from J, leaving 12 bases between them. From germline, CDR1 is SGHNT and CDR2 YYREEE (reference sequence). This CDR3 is CASSLDRTSPYEQYF. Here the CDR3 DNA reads TGTGCCAGCAGCTTGGATAGGACAAGTCCCTACGAGCAGTACTTC. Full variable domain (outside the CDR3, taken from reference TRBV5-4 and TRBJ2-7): ETGVTQSPTHLIKTRGQQVTLRCSSQSGHNTVSWYQQALGQGPQFIFQYYREEENGRGNFPPRFSGLQFPNYSSELNVNALELDDSALYLCASSLDRTSPYEQYFGPGTRLTVT.

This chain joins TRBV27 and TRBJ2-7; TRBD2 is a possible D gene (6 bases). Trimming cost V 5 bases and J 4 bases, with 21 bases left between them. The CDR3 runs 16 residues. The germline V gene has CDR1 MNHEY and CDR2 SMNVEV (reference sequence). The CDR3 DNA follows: TGTGCCAGCAGTCCTTCGGAGGGAGTGACGAATTACGAGCAGTACTTC. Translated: CASSPSEGVTNYEQYF.

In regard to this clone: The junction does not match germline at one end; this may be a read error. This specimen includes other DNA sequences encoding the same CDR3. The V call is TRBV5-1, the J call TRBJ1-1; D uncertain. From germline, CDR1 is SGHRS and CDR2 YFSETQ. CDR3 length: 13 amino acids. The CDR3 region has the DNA TGCGCCAGCAGCTTGGACGATTACACTGAAGCCTTCTTT. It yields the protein CASSLDDYTEAFF.

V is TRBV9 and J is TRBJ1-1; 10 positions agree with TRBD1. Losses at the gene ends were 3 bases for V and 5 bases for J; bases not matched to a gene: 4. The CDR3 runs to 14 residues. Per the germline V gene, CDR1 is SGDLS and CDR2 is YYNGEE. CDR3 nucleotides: TGTGCCAGCAGCGCCGGACAGGGGGGAACTGAAGCTTTCTTT. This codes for CASSAGQGGTEAFF. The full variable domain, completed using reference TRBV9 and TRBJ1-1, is DSGVTQTPKHLITATGQRVTLRCSPRSGDLSVYWYQQSLDQGLQFLIQYYNGEERAKGNILERFSAQQFPDLHSELNLSSLELGDSALYFCASSAGQGGTEAFFGQGTRLTVV.

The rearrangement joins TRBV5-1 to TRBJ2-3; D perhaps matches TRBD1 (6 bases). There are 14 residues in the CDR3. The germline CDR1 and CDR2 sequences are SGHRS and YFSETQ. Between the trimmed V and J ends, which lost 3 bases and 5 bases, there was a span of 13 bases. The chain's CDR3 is CASSSFSRGDTQYF. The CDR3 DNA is TGCGCCAGCAGCTCCTTTAGCAGGGGAGATACGCAGTATTTT.

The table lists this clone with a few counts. DNA for the CDR3: TGTGCCAGCAGCTTAACCGGGACTTCACCCCTCCACTTT. This codes for CASSLTGTSPLHF. V usage is TRBV7-9 and J usage is TRBJ1-6, with D maybe TRBD1 (5 bases). The germline CDR1 and CDR2 sequences are SEHNR and FQNEAQ (reference sequence). The CDR3 loop spans 13 amino acids. V was clipped by 2 bases and J by 9 bases, with 8 bases between them. Looking up the rest from reference TRBV7-9 and TRBJ1-6 gives the full variable domain: DTGVSQNPRHKITKRGQNVTFRCDPISEHNRLYWYRQTLGQGPEFLTYFQNEAQLEKSRLLSDRFSAERPKGSFSTLEIQRTEQGDSAMYLCASSLTGTSPLHFGNGTRLTVT.

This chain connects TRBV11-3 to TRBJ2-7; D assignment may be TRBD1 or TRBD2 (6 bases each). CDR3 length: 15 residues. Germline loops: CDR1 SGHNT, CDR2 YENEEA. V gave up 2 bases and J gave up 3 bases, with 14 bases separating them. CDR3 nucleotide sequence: TGTGCCAGCAGCTTAAGGGGGGATCGAAGCTACGAGCAGTACTTC. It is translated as CASSLRGDRSYEQYF.

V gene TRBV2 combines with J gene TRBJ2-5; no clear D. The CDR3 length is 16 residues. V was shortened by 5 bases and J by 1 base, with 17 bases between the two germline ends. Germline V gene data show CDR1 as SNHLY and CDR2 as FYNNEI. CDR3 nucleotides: TGTGCCAGCAGTCAGTACTATCAGGACCCCCAAGAGACCCAGTACTTC. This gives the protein CASSQYYQDPQETQYF.

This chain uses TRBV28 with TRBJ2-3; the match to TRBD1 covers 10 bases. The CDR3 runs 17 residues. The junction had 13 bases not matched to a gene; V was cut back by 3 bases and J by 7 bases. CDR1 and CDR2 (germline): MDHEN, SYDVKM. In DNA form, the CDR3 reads TGTGCCAGCAGTTTCCCGGGGACAGGGGTGGTGGCAAATACGCAGTATTTT. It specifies CASSFPGTGVVANTQYF.

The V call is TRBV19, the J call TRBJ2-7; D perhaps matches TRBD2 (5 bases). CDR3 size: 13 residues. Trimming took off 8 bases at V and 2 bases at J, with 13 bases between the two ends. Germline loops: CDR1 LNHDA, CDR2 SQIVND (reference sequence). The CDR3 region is CASLKRLPYEQYF. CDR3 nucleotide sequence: TGTGCCAGTCTTAAGCGGCTACCCTACGAGCAGTACTTC.

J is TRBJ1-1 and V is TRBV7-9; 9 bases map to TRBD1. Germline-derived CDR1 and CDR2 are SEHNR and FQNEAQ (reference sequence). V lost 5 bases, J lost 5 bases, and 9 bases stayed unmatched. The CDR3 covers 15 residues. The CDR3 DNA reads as TGTGCCAGCAGCGGTTGGACAGGGGCACGAACTGAAGCTTTCTTT. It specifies CASSGWTGARTEAFF.

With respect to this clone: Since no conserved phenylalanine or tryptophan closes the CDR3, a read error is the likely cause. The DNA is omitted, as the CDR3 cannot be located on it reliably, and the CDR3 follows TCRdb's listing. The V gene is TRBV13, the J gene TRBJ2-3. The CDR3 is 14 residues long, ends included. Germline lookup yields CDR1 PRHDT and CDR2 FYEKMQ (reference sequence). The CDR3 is CASSLALEQETPHS.

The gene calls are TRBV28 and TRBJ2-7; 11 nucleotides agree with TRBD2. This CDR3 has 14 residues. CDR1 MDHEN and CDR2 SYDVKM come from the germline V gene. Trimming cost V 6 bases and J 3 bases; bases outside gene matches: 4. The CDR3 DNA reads TGTGCCAGCAGCCCGGGGACTAGCGGCTACGAGCAGTACTTC. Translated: CASSPGTSGYEQYF.

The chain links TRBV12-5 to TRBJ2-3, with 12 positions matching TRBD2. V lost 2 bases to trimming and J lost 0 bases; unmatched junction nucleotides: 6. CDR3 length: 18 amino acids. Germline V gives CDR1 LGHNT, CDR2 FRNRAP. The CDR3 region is CASGLTSGGFSSTDTQYF. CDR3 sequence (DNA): TGTGCTAGTGGTTTGACTAGCGGGGGGTTCTCTAGCACAGATACGCAGTATTTT.

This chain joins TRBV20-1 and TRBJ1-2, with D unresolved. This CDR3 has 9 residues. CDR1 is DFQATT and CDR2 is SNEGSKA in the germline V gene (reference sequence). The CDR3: CSAGFRYTF. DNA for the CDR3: TGCAGCGCGGGGTTCCGCTACACCTTC.

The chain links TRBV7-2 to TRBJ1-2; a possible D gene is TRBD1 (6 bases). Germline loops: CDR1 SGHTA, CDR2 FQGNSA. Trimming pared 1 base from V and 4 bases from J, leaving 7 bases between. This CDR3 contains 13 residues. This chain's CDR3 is CASSLETGYGYTF. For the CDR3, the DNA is TGTGCCAGCAGCTTAGAGACAGGCTATGGCTACACCTTC.

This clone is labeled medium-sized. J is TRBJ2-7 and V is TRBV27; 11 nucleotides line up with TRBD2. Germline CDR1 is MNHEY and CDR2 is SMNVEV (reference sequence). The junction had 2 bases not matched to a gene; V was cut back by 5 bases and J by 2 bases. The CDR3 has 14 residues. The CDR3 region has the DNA TGTGCCAGCAGTATAGCGGGAGGGGCCTACGAGCAGTACTTC. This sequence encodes CASSIAGGAYEQYF.

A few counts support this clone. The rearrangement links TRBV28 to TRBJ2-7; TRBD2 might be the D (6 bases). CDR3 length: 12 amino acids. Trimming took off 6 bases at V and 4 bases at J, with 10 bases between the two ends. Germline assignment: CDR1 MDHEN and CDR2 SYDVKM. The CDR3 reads CASSLTSYEQYF. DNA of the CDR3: TGTGCCAGCAGCCTGACTAGTTACGAGCAGTACTTC.

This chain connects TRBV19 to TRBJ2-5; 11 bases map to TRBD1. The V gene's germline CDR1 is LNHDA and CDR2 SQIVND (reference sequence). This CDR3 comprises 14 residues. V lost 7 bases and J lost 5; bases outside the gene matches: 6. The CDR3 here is CASTRTGGSETQYF. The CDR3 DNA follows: TGTGCCAGTACCAGGACAGGGGGCTCGGAGACCCAGTACTTC.

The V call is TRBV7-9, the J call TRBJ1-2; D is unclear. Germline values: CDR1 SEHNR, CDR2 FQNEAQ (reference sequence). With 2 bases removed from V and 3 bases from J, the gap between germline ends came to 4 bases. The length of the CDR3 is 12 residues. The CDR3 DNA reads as TGTGCCAGCAGCTTAACCTACTATGGCTACACCTTC. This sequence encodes CASSLTYYGYTF. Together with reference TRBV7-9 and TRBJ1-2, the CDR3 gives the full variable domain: DTGVSQNPRHKITKRGQNVTFRCDPISEHNRLYWYRQTLGQGPEFLTYFQNEAQLEKSRLLSDRFSAERPKGSFSTLEIQRTEQGDSAMYLCASSLTYYGYTFGSGTRLTVV.

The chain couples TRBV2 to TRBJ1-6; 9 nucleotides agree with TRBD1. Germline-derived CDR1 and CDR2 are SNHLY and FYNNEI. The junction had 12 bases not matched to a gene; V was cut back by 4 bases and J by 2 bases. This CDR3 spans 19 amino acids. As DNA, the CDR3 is TGTGCCAGCAGTGGGACAGGGGCGTGGGTCGACCCCTATAATTCACCCCTCCACTTT. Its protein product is CASSGTGAWVDPYNSPLHF.